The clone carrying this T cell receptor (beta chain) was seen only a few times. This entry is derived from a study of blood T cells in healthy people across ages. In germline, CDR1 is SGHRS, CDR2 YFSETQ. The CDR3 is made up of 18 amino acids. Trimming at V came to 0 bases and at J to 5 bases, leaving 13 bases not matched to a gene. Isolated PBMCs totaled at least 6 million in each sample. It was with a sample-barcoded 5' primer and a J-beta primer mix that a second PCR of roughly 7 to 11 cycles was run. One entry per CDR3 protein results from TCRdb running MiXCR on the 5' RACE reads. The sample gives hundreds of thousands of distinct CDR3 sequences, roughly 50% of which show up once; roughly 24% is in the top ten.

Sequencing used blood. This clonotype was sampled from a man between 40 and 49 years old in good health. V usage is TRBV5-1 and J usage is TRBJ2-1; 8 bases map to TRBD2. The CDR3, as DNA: TGCGCCAGCAGCTTGGGACTTCGGGGGGGGAGGACTAACAATGAGCAGTTCTTC. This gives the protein CASSLGLRGGRTNNEQFF.